This T cell receptor beta chain was identified during a study of tumor-infiltrating lymphocytes in oesophageal squamous cell carcinoma. CDR3 length: 18 amino acids. The germline V gene has CDR1 MNHEY and CDR2 SVGAGI. TCRdb reprocessed the PCR reads with MiXCR, giving one entry per CDR3 protein. The data show nearly 20,000 distinct CDR3 sequences, around 40% seen once. In this sample, this clonotype turned up a few times. The chain links TRBV6-5 to TRBJ2-5; D tentatively reads TRBD1 or TRBD2 (5 bases each). Judging by the DNA end, TRBJ2-7 fits better; the J call may be wrong. The sequenced sample was blood. The TCR originated in a male donor with esophageal squamous cell carcinoma. CDR3 residues: CASSYFAPGTYDTYEQYF. DNA for the CDR3: TGTGCCAGCAGTTACTTTGCCCCTGGGACGTATGATACTTACGAGCAGTACTTC.